The 10 T cell receptor beta chains reported below all come from one sample, sequenced in a study of T cell clones after liver transplantation. Measured with immunoSEQ multiplex PCR; TCRdb has only the in-frame clones, and not every one. The data contain tens of thousands of clones, less than 85% of them singletons. The source material was CD4+ T cells from blood, sampled at the 22-month timepoint. Receptor source: a human patient who received a liver transplant. Some T cells could come from the graft donor.

The chain uses TRBV4-3 and TRBJ2-3; D remains unclear. V was cut by 0 bases and J by 0 bases, with 10 bases left in between. Germline V gene lookup returns CDR1 LGHNA and CDR2 YSLEER. The CDR3 loop spans 16 amino acids. CDR3 sequence: CASSQESSASTDTQYF. Written as DNA, the CDR3 is TGCGCCAGCAGCCAAGAGTCATCGGCGAGCACAGATACGCAGTATTTT.

The chain joins TRBV7-2 to TRBJ1-5; no clear D. This CDR3 comprises 13 residues. Trimming took off 5 bases at V and 6 bases at J, with 11 bases between the two ends. From germline, CDR1 is SGHTA and CDR2 FQGNSA. CDR3 DNA sequence: TGTGCCAGCAGCCTAGGAGATAGTCAGCCCCAGCATTTT. This translates into CASSLGDSQPQHF.

J is TRBJ1-3 and V is TRBV4-3; 10 positions agree with TRBD1. Germline V gene data show CDR1 as LGHNA and CDR2 as YSLEER. This CDR3 is 17 amino acids long. After removal of 0 bases from V and 3 bases from J, the junction contained 5 bases not matched to a gene. CDR3 residues: CASSQDSDRGFGNTIYF. CDR3 sequence (DNA): TGCGCCAGCAGCCAAGATTCGGACAGGGGGTTTGGAAACACCATATATTTT.

The chain employs TRBV2 and TRBJ2-5; D might be TRBD2 (7 bases). Germline V lookup: CDR1 SNHLY, CDR2 FYNNEI. V was clipped by 6 bases and J by 3 bases, with 8 bases between them. CDR3 length: 12 residues. CDR3 in DNA: TGTGCCAGCAGAGGGGGGGAAGAGACCCAGTACTTC. It codes for CASRGGEETQYF.

The chain recombines TRBV27 with TRBJ1-6; perhaps TRBD1 as D (5 bases). Germline V gene sequence: CDR1 MNHEY, CDR2 SMNVEV (reference sequence). The CDR3 runs 15 residues. V was pared by 6 bases and J by 4 bases, with 13 bases between. CDR3 DNA: TGTGCCAGCAGGGTGGGACGGAATTATAATTCACCCCTCCACTTT. Its translation: CASRVGRNYNSPLHF.

This sequence joins TRBV2 and TRBJ2-3; TRBD2 aligns across 11 bases. CDR3 length: 14 residues. J was trimmed by 5 bases and V by 6 bases; bases with no gene match: 4. Germline V gene sequence: CDR1 SNHLY, CDR2 FYNNEI. CDR3 loop: CASRTSGGGDTQYF. The CDR3 DNA follows: TGTGCCAGCAGAACTAGCGGGGGTGGAGATACGCAGTATTTT.

This chain joins TRBV7-9 and TRBJ2-2, with TRBD2 identical over 10 bases. J lost 5 bases, V lost 8 bases, and 8 bases had no gene match. In germline, CDR1 is SEHNR, CDR2 FQNEAQ (reference sequence). This CDR3 is built from 15 residues. The DNA for the CDR3 is TGTGCCAGCCTACCCGGGACTAGCGTGACCGGGGAGCTGTTTTTT. Translating gives CASLPGTSVTGELFF.

This chain connects TRBV28 to TRBJ1-5, with no clear D. Germline V gene sequence: CDR1 MDHEN, CDR2 SYDVKM. Trimming removed 1 base at V and 7 bases at J, with 5 bases between. The CDR3 spans 12 residues. The CDR3 sequence: CASSLLGQPQHF. The CDR3 DNA sequence: TGTGCCAGCAGTTTATTGGGCCAGCCCCAGCATTTT.

The rearrangement uses TRBV28 and TRBJ2-5; 8 nucleotides match TRBD2. Germline V lookup: CDR1 MDHEN, CDR2 SYDVKM. Losses at the gene ends were 11 bases for V and 7 bases for J; bases not matched to a gene: 9. The CDR3 consists of 12 residues. CDR3 region: CALQSGRRTQYF. CDR3 DNA sequence: TGTGCCCTACAGAGCGGGAGACGGACCCAGTACTTC.

This chain links TRBV6-6 with TRBJ2-5, with TRBD2 identical over 11 bases. The V segment lost 6 bases and the J segment 7 bases; nucleotides outside the gene matches: 7. The CDR3 covers 14 residues. CDR1 is MNHNY and CDR2 is SVGAGI in the germline V gene (reference sequence). CDR3 sequence: CASSFSGGEGTQYF. For the CDR3, the DNA is TGTGCCAGCAGCTTTAGCGGGGGGGAAGGGACCCAGTACTTC.